This T cell receptor (beta chain) stems from a study of blood T cells in healthy people across ages. CDR3 length: 16 residues. Alongside a J-beta primer mix, a sample-barcoded 5' primer served in a second PCR lasting roughly 7 to 12 cycles. Every sample gave at least 2.5 million paired-end reads containing CDR3. TCRdb processed the 5' RACE reads anew with MiXCR; each CDR3 protein has one entry. Of 800,000 to 950,000 distinct CDR3 sequences in the sample, about 37% were seen once. This clonotype was picked up many times. Its antigen is not identified. Study-level points and caveats: Nothing was known about donor CMV status, and this possibly confounded expanded clonotype changes.

The chain uses TRBV12-3 or TRBV12-4 and TRBJ2-1, with D maybe TRBD2 (6 bases). Judging by the DNA end, TRBJ2-7 fits better; the J call may be wrong. Material: blood. The receptor was derived from a man aged 18 to 35 in good health. CDR3 sequence reads: CASSSGVGLSYNEQYF. The CDR3 coding sequence is TGTGCCAGCAGTTCGGGGGTGGGGCTCTCCTACAATGAGCAGTACTTC.